The entry below describes one T cell receptor (beta chain). This sample was taken from a study of shared clonotypes between healthy human individuals. Looked up from germline, CDR1 is SGHRS and CDR2 is YFSETQ. Trimming left V 2 bases short and J 14 bases short, with 13 bases between. The CDR3 spans 11 residues. The method was immunoSEQ multiplex PCR; TCRdb's version includes in-frame clones alone and lacks a portion of them. The table lists 1.5 million to 1.9 million clones, around 98% of them singletons. The sequence was obtained from a man aged 25-40 years in good health. Sequencing was done on a sample of naive CD4+ T cells sorted from blood. Subset of the sample: CD45RA+ positively selected. This chain connects TRBV5-1 to TRBJ1-1; weak D call: TRBD1 (5 bases). This CDR3 is CASSFGHWLFF. The CDR3, as DNA: TGCGCCAGCAGCTTTGGACATTGGTTATTCTTT. Using reference TRBV5-1 and TRBJ1-1 for the parts outside the CDR3, the full variable domain is KAGVTQTPRYLIKTRGQQVTLSCSPISGHRSVSWYQQTPGQGLQFLFEYFSETQRNKGNFPGRFSGRQFSNSRSEMNVSTLELGDSALYLCASSFGHWLFFGQGTRLTVV.